The 14 T cell receptor beta chains below all came from one sample that was sequenced in a study of blood T cell repertoires in COVID-19. The protocol was immunoSEQ multiplex PCR, while the TCRdb copy is restricted to in-frame clones and leaves out a portion. The sample consists of 25,000 or so clones, around 86% of them appearing once. Sequencing input: peripheral blood. All receptors come from a woman of 80 years or more with active or convalescent COVID-19.

V and J are TRBV5-1 and TRBJ2-3; 7 nucleotides match TRBD1. There are 15 residues in the CDR3. The trim removed 7 bases at V and 3 bases at J, leaving 11 bases unmatched. CDR1 and CDR2 (germline): SGHRS, YFSETQ. CDR3 region: CASQEQGSRTDTQYF. The CDR3 coding sequence is TGCGCCAGCCAGGAACAGGGGTCAAGGACAGATACGCAGTATTTT. The whole variable domain, filled in from reference TRBV5-1 and TRBJ2-3, reads KAGVTQTPRYLIKTRGQQVTLSCSPISGHRSVSWYQQTPGQGLQFLFEYFSETQRNKGNFPGRFSGRQFSNSRSEMNVSTLELGDSALYLCASQEQGSRTDTQYFGPGTRLTVL.

The chain carries TRBV5-1 and TRBJ2-5; a weak D match, TRBD2 (5 bases). CDR1 and CDR2 (germline): SGHRS, YFSETQ. The V gene lost 0 bases and the J gene lost 2 bases, with 5 bases spanning the gap. This CDR3 contains 13 residues. The CDR3 DNA sequence: TGCGCCAGCAGCTTGGGGGAGCAAGAGACCCAGTACTTC. Its protein product is CASSLGEQETQYF.

This sequence joins TRBV7-8 and TRBJ1-2; D perhaps matches TRBD1 (5 bases). Trimming stripped 2 bases from V and 11 bases from J, with 12 bases between. Per the germline V gene, CDR1 is SGHVS and CDR2 is FQNEAQ. The CDR3 consists of 12 residues. As DNA, the CDR3 is TGTGCCAGCAGCTTACCTCAGGGTTTATACACCTTC. It yields the protein CASSLPQGLYTF.

The V and J genes are TRBV6-1 and TRBJ1-4; D gene unclear. The CDR3 loop spans 13 amino acids. The V end lost 1 base, the J end lost 5 bases, and 5 bases lay between the germline ends. Germline values: CDR1 MNHNS, CDR2 SASEGT. DNA for the CDR3: TGTGCCAGCAGTGAAGATGTAAATGAAAAACTGTTTTTT. This translates into CASSEDVNEKLFF.

V usage is TRBV5-1 and J usage is TRBJ2-1, with 9 bases aligning to TRBD2. Germline assignment: CDR1 SGHRS and CDR2 YFSETQ. This CDR3 has 15 residues. The trim removed 0 bases at V and 3 bases at J, leaving 1 base unmatched. In DNA, the CDR3 is TGCGCCAGCAGCTTGGATAGCGGGAGCTACAATGAGCAGTTCTTC. It encodes CASSLDSGSYNEQFF.

This chain joins TRBV7-2 and TRBJ2-4; 7 nucleotides align to TRBD2. The germline V gene encodes CDR1 SGHTA and CDR2 FQGNSA. The V and J ends lost 1 base and 9 bases, in that order; junction bases with no gene match: 3. The CDR3 covers 13 residues. The CDR3 region has the DNA TGTGCCAGCAGCTTAGGTAGGGAGGGCATTCAGTACTTC. It yields the protein CASSLGREGIQYF.

This clone has only one observation. The chain uses TRBV11-2 and TRBJ2-2; TRBD2 aligns across 11 bases. V shed 6 bases, J shed 1 base, and the junction held 1 base outside the gene matches. CDR1 and CDR2 (germline): SGHAT, FQNNGV. The CDR3 is 15 residues long. The CDR3 DNA follows: TGTGCCAGCAGGGGGACTAGCGGGAACACCGGGGAGCTGTTTTTT. Protein: CASRGTSGNTGELFF.

This chain links TRBV19 with TRBJ1-4; no reliable D call. CDR3 length: 18 amino acids. The ends were cut back, 7 bases at V and 0 bases at J, with 21 bases in the middle. Per the germline V gene, CDR1 is LNHDA and CDR2 is SQIVND (reference sequence). CDR3 amino acids: CASKKRPEDTSTNEKLFF. The CDR3 nucleotides are TGTGCCAGTAAAAAACGGCCCGAAGACACTTCAACTAATGAAAAACTGTTTTTT.

The chain has TRBV10-1 and TRBJ2-7, with D uncertain. The CDR3 length is 13 residues. V was cut by 0 bases and J by 5 bases, with 8 bases left in between. Germline loops: CDR1 WNHNN, CDR2 SYGVQD (reference sequence). Here the CDR3 DNA reads TGCGCCAGCAGTGAGTCCGTTTTCCACGAGCAGTACTTC. Residues: CASSESVFHEQYF.

Notes on this clone: The junction departs from germline at one end; a sequencing error may be responsible. The rearrangement links TRBV29-1 to TRBJ1-2; 11 positions match TRBD1. The CDR3 is 12 residues long. Germline CDR1 SQVTM, CDR2 ANQGSEA. The DNA of the CDR3 is TGCAGCGTCAAAACCCAGGGACAGGGGGTATCCTTC. Residues: CSVKTQGQGVSF.

This sequence joins TRBV14 and TRBJ1-1, with D unclear. V was shortened by 0 bases and J by 4 bases, with 9 bases between the two germline ends. Germline V CDR1 and CDR2: SGHDN, FVKESK. The CDR3 has 14 residues. CDR3 in amino acids: CASSQEAGSTEAFF. The CDR3 DNA is TGTGCCAGCAGCCAAGAGGCCGGGTCCACTGAAGCTTTCTTT.

This chain connects TRBV28 to TRBJ2-7; 10 bases are a match to TRBD2. Germline values: CDR1 MDHEN, CDR2 SYDVKM. V lost 5 bases, J lost 9 bases, and 16 bases stayed unmatched. This CDR3 has 16 amino acids. CDR3 sequence reads: CASSIVGLAGAWGQYF. DNA of the CDR3: TGTGCCAGCAGTATTGTAGGGCTAGCGGGAGCGTGGGGGCAGTACTTC.

The count of this clone is one. V gene TRBV28 combines with J gene TRBJ1-1; D might be TRBD1 (5 bases). Germline V gene lookup returns CDR1 MDHEN and CDR2 SYDVKM. The CDR3 length is 13 residues. V was clipped by 4 bases and J by 0 bases, with 6 bases between them. CDR3 coding DNA: TGTGCCAGCAGTTACAGGATGAACACTGAAGCTTTCTTT. This translates into CASSYRMNTEAFF.

The chain recombines TRBV7-8 with TRBJ1-5; D not resolved. Trimming left V 0 bases short and J 6 bases short, with 15 bases between. Germline CDR1 is SGHVS and CDR2 is FQNEAQ. There are 16 residues in the CDR3. The CDR3 sequence: CASSLAGAQGGQPQHF. For the CDR3, the DNA is TGTGCCAGCAGCTTAGCTGGAGCACAAGGTGGTCAGCCCCAGCATTTT.